This T cell receptor beta chain stems from a study of T cell responses to AZD1222 COVID-19 vaccine (dated by TCRdb to the early 2020s). For the study in its entirety: TCR sequencing covered about 230 trial participants: about 210 given two doses of AZD1222 and approximately 25 given two doses of MenACWY control vaccine. Trial participants were enrolled into age subgroups of 18-55, 56-69 and 70-plus years, which contained about 150, 27 and 61 TCR-sequenced participants, respectively.

This sample's time point label indicates: about 28 days (+/-7) after the second vaccine dose. AZD1222 recipients with second doses at about 4 weeks or about 12 weeks were pooled, because spike-specific TCR depth and breadth did not differ between schedules. Samples from vaccinated people were obtained from the UK trials COV001 and COV002, which included a single-blind randomized controlled phase 2/3 trial of AZD1222 (ChAdOx1 nCoV-19) in healthy adults. For TCRbeta chain sequencing, PBMC samples were collected from trial participants at day 0 and at day 28 after the second dose. For this clone: Its binding antigen is unknown. Per-nucleotide qualities are absent, and no much larger clonotype sits a single base away.

Inclusive of the bounding cysteine and phenylalanine, the CDR3 is 15 residues long. Just the 45-base CDR3 DNA is kept, in frame starting at base 1. CDR1 and CDR2 are read off the germline V gene as KGHSH and LQKENI. Trimming removed 3 bases from V and 4 bases from J, leaving 13 bases between the germline ends. General findings and caveats noted by the study authors: Most participants were white British and females outnumbered males, and the authors suggested that clonal diversity may have been underestimated. Vaccine-associated CD4 TCRs spanned the whole spike protein, with dominant responses in regions 160-218 and 743-854. No day 14 peak-response samples were available, so repertoires were characterized only after the peak T cell response. After two AZD1222 doses, both the breadth and the depth of spike-specific TCRs were significantly higher than at day 0 and than in MenACWY recipients. In the small 56-69-year group, the increase in depth fell short of significance, most likely because of low power. Reportedly, close to half of the unique spike-specific TCRs recognized epitopes lying outside the regions that are mutated in the B.1.351 and B.1.1.7 variants. Conclusions about previously exposed vaccinees were limited because only a handful of AZD1222 recipients were SARS-CoV-2 seropositive at baseline.

The CDR3 regions of human TCRbeta chains were analyzed by immunosequencing. In the source study's methods: TCRs in the repertoires were matched against a reference library of SARS-CoV-2-specific TCRs that had been generated with the MIRA antigen-specificity platform. Breadth meant the fraction of unique TCRs that were SARS-CoV-2-associated, whereas depth meant the fraction of total T cells that were SARS-CoV-2-associated. Using the MIRA data, every spike-specific TCR was mapped to the spike region that the TCR reacted to and assigned to either a CD4 or a CD8 class. Log10-transformed breadth and depth values were compared by one-way ANOVA with Sidak's multiple comparisons tests. In its TCRdb copy, this immuneACCESS table keeps in-frame sequences only and misses some clones. Where compared with another copy, unresolved V genes explain less than half of these, and the others have no known cause. V, J and clone size are taken as reported in that table, and D and trimming were inferred from the DNA itself. The sample has around 200,000 clones on record, roughly 91% of them singletons. The ten largest clones take up 25% to 30% of the sample.

This material consisted of peripheral blood, taken 28 days after the second AZD1222 dose. The V gene is TRBV18 and the J gene is TRBJ2-1; the D gene is possibly TRBD2, with 5 bases matching. The origin of this receptor is an adult who received the AZD1222 COVID-19 vaccine. The CDR3: CASSPDSLGYNEQFF. In nucleotides, the sequence is TGTGCCAGCTCACCGGACTCCTTGGGGTACAATGAGCAGTTCTTC.